The clone carrying this T cell receptor beta chain has a count of ten or more. Its matching antigen is unknown. The sample comes from a study of T cells in Graves' hyperthyroidism and ophthalmopathy. The CDR3 runs 15 residues. Trimming cost V 5 bases and J 6 bases, with 16 bases left between them. Per the germline V gene, CDR1 is SEHNR and CDR2 is FQNEAQ (reference sequence). An absence of ophthalmopathy progression within 18 months meant stable Graves' hyperthyroidism. Criteria for exclusion of patients were uncontrolled infection, other autoimmune disease, pregnancy or lactation. Template material for amplifying TCR beta CDR3 regions consisted of RNA transcripts. With the HTBI primer set, the TCR CDR3 went through a first round of RT-PCR. TCRdb passed the multiplex PCR reads through MiXCR, listing each CDR3 protein once. The data show 89,000 or so distinct CDR3 sequences, approximately 42% seen once.

Study results and limitations: Blood shared most expanded thyroid clonotypes above 0.001. Onset of ophthalmopathy came a median around 6.5 months after the model predicted it.

This receptor was taken from a young woman with Graves' hyperthyroidism. The V call is TRBV7-9, the J call TRBJ2-2; TRBD2 is a possible D gene (5 bases). The sample was peripheral blood or thyroid tissue (not recorded which). DNA for the CDR3: TGTGCCAGCAGCCCCCAGTCTCGGGGTTCCGGGGAGCTGTTTTTT. Encoded protein: CASSPQSRGSGELFF.